These T cell receptor beta chains were read from a single sample in a study of blood T cell repertoires in COVID-19. Only in-frame clones appear in the TCRdb table, and some are missing; sequencing was by immunoSEQ multiplex PCR. The sample holds tens of thousands of clones; roughly 86% are singletons and the top ten take just under 7%. What was sequenced was peripheral blood. These receptors originate from a man aged 50-60 years with active COVID-19. Each CDR3 is given with its conserved first and last residue. The D gene is left open where the match is weak. For some rows the clone size is stated as once, few or many, or as a class when expanded; others skip it.

v_gene,d_gene,len,j_gene,abundance,CDR3aa,CDR3nt
TRBV9,TRBD1,14,TRBJ1-1,-,CASSVGQGVGEAFF,TGTGCCAGCAGCGTAGGGCAGGGGGTAGGGGAAGCTTTCTTT
TRBV18,TRBD1,17,TRBJ1-5,-,CASSPGQGRGSNQPQHF,TGTGCCAGCTCACCGGGACAGGGAAGGGGTAGCAATCAGCCCCAGCATTTT
TRBV27,-,14,TRBJ2-1,once,CASRLSSLATEQFF,TGTGCCAGCAGGCTCTCCTCACTAGCTACTGAGCAGTTCTTC
TRBV18,-,13,TRBJ2-3,-,CASRGQLTDTQYF,TGTGCCAGCAGGGGTCAGCTCACGGATACGCAGTATTTT
TRBV25-1,-,16,TRBJ2-5,-,CASSDPKIQAQETQYF,TGTGCCAGCAGTGACCCTAAAATTCAAGCCCAAGAGACCCAGTACTTC
TRBV7-2,TRBD2,15,TRBJ2-7,few,CASSLAMGLVSEQYF,TGTGCCAGCAGCTTAGCGATGGGACTAGTTTCCGAGCAGTACTTC
TRBV20-1,-,11,TRBJ2-7,few,CSASGGREQYF,TGCAGTGCTAGTGGGGGGAGGGAGCAGTACTTC
TRBV7-2,TRBD1,14,TRBJ1-4,-,CASSLGTGNEKLFF,TGTGCCAGCAGCTTAGGGACAGGGAATGAAAAACTGTTTTTT
TRBV28,TRBD1,15,TRBJ2-5,-,CASRPQQGAQETQYF,TGTGCCAGCAGGCCACAACAGGGGGCGCAAGAGACCCAGTACTTC
TRBV5-6,-,15,TRBJ2-3,-,CASSSGQLLLDTQYF,TGTGCCAGCAGCTCCGGACAGCTTCTTTTGGATACGCAGTATTTT
TRBV3-1/TRBV3-2,TRBD1,14,TRBJ1-6,-,CASSQAGQGSPLHF,TGTGCCAGCAGCCAAGCCGGACAGGGGTCACCCCTCCACTTT
TRBV9,-,14,TRBJ2-3,-,CASSVGGVTDTQYF,TGTGCCAGCAGCGTTGGCGGGGTCACAGATACGCAGTATTTT
TRBV27,-,15,TRBJ2-2,-,CASSLLRGNTGELFF,TGTGCCAGCAGTCTTCTGCGGGGGAACACCGGGGAGCTGTTTTTT
TRBV14,TRBD2,16,TRBJ2-5,-,CASSPGLAGGQETQYF,TGTGCCAGCAGCCCAGGACTAGCGGGGGGCCAAGAGACCCAGTACTTC
TRBV7-6,-,15,TRBJ1-1,-,CASSLQGPGGTEAFF,TGTGCCAGCAGCTTACAGGGGCCGGGAGGCACTGAAGCTTTCTTT
TRBV9,-,13,TRBJ2-3,once,CASSVRGTDTQYF,TGTGCCAGCAGCGTCAGGGGAACAGATACGCAGTATTTT
TRBV19,TRBD2,17,TRBJ2-1,once,CASSDGTSGSSYNEQFF,TGTGCCAGTAGTGACGGGACTAGCGGGAGCTCCTACAATGAGCAGTTCTTC